This TCR beta chain comes out of a study of cytomegalovirus exposure and HLA in healthy donors. Study at large: The 120 validation repertoires were produced on the same platform as the 650 or so repertoires of the first cohort. This was reported in a later analysis. Findings and caveats of the study: The authors listed 150 or so TCR beta chains as cytomegalovirus-associated.

As concerns this clone: Its antigen is undetermined. Other DNA sequences in the same sample also yield this CDR3.

The J segment lost 3 bases and the V segment lost 3 bases, leaving 1 base of the junction unmatched. This CDR3 is 14 amino acids long. Germline CDR1 is SGHTA and CDR2 is FQGNSA. Sequenced by immunoSEQ multiplex PCR; TCRdb stores in-frame clones only, minus some. The data show 250,000 or so clones, 90% seen once. The clonotype was recovered from a woman aged 18-29 years in good health and CMV-seronegative. The sequencing input was PBMCs. The chain employs TRBV7-2 and TRBJ2-7; 11 bases fit TRBD2. The CDR3 DNA follows: TGTGCCAGCAGCTTTACTAGCGGGGGCTACGAGCAGTACTTC. It is translated as CASSFTSGGYEQYF.